Included here is one TCR beta chain sequence, with context. The data were taken from a study of lymphopenia after photon versus proton radiotherapy. The CDR3 runs 15 residues. Trimming removed 4 bases at V and 6 bases at J, with 16 bases between. CDR1 and CDR2 (germline): LNHDA, SQIVND (reference sequence). The repertoire was sequenced with immunoSEQ multiplex PCR; TCRdb's copy has only in-frame clones and lacks some. This table holds about 40,000 clones, about 86% found once. This chain joins TRBV19 and TRBJ1-5; D gene unclear. The receptor was isolated from a woman aged 70-85 years with pancreatic cancer. Some clones in this sample may be carry-over from other donors' samples. Sequencing was performed on peripheral blood, taken from a patient treated with proton-based radiotherapy. The CDR3 sequence is CASSRGQSAGQPQHF. The CDR3 bases are TGTGCCAGTAGTAGAGGTCAGTCGGCGGGTCAGCCCCAGCATTTT.